This TCR beta chain was captured in a study of blood T cell repertoires in COVID-19. Per the original data handling: Estimates of nucleated cell counts were drawn from the amplification of reference gene primers. This table comes from immunoSEQ multiplex PCR, and its TCRdb copy is limited to in-frame clones, with some not included. V and J calls and clone size are copied from that table; D and trimming were computed from the DNA. The sample lists roughly 440,000 clones, about nine tenths occurring once. The ends were cut back, 4 bases at V and 7 bases at J, with 8 bases in the middle. CDR1 and CDR2 (germline): LGHDT, YNNKEL (reference sequence). There are 11 residues in the CDR3.

The sequence came from a woman between 50 and 59 years old with COVID-19, enrolled during active disease. Sequencing was carried out using peripheral blood. J is TRBJ2-7 and V is TRBV3-1 (or the pseudogene TRBV3-2), with D perhaps matching TRBD1 (5 bases). The CDR3 here is CASSLRQEQYF. The DNA of the CDR3 is TGTGCCAGCAGCCTCCGACAGGAGCAGTACTTC.